Below are 30 T cell receptor beta chains sequenced from a single sample in a study of blood T cell repertoires in COVID-19 (dated by TCRdb to 2020 to 2022). To prepare the library, the immunoSEQ multiplex PCR assay was applied. TCRdb limited this immuneACCESS table to in-frame rearrangements with V and J called. A share of clones is missing; checked studies link under half to unresolved V genes, and the rest is unexplained. The sample table holds some 340,000 clones, of which 85% were seen once. The top ten clonotypes cover roughly 3.7% of the sample. The sample consisted of peripheral blood. Receptors originate from a woman between 18 and 29 years old with acute or convalescent COVID-19.

The CDR3: CAWSVNSWGYTF. The CDR3 nucleotides read TGTGCCTGGAGTGTAAACAGCTGGGGCTACACCTTC. The chain is built from TRBV30 and TRBJ1-2; the D is unclear. Germline V gene data show CDR1 as GTSNPN and CDR2 as SVGIG (reference sequence). V was pared by 0 bases and J by 8 bases, with 10 bases between. This CDR3 is built from 12 residues.

CDR3 in amino acids: CASVSSSYEQYF. The DNA for the CDR3 is TGTGCCAGCGTCTCTAGCTCCTACGAGCAGTACTTC. V is TRBV27 and J is TRBJ2-7; D is unresolved. This CDR3 contains 12 residues. V was cut by 8 bases and J by 0 bases, with 8 bases left in between. Germline CDR1 is MNHEY and CDR2 is SMNVEV (reference sequence).

This sequence joins TRBV28 and TRBJ1-5, with D maybe TRBD1 (5 bases). Germline V CDR1 and CDR2: MDHEN, SYDVKM. The CDR3 spans 15 residues. Trimming stripped 6 bases from V and 0 bases from J, with 12 bases between. CDR3 DNA: TGTGCCAGCAGCCCGGGGGAGAATAGCAATCAGCCCCAGCATTTT. It is translated as CASSPGENSNQPQHF.

V gene TRBV5-1 combines with J gene TRBJ1-1; 10 positions match TRBD1. This CDR3 is built from 15 residues. Germline loops: CDR1 SGHRS, CDR2 YFSETQ. V was pared by 1 base and J by 3 bases, with 3 bases of the junction left unmatched. CDR3 sequence reads: CASSLWGTGDTEAFF. DNA for the CDR3: TGCGCCAGCAGCTTGTGGGGGACAGGGGACACTGAAGCTTTCTTT.

The chain combines TRBV5-1 with TRBJ2-4, with D perhaps matching TRBD2 (7 bases). The CDR3 is 17 residues long. V lost 4 bases and J lost 1, with 18 bases in between. Germline V gene data show CDR1 as SGHRS and CDR2 as YFSETQ. DNA of the CDR3: TGCGCCAGCAGCCCAAGGGGGGGAGGAATTGCCAAAAACATTCAGTACTTC. This gives the protein CASSPRGGGIAKNIQYF.

This clone was found once. This chain links TRBV30 with TRBJ1-1; D perhaps matches TRBD1 (6 bases). The germline gives CDR1 GTSNPN, CDR2 SVGIG (reference sequence). The germline V and J ends were trimmed by 4 bases and 0 bases, with 12 bases remaining between them. This CDR3 has 14 residues. The CDR3 sequence is CAWTLGQMNTEAFF. CDR3 coding DNA: TGTGCCTGGACCCTGGGACAAATGAACACTGAAGCTTTCTTT.

This clone was picked up one time. The CDR3 reads CASSHPGGAGNQPQHF. The DNA of the CDR3 is TGCGCCAGCAGCCACCCGGGAGGGGCTGGCAATCAGCCCCAGCATTTT. The rearrangement links TRBV4-1 to TRBJ1-5; tentatively, D is TRBD1 (5 bases). The V and J ends lost 3 bases and 2 bases respectively, with 14 bases between them. This CDR3 has 16 residues. Germline lookup yields CDR1 MGHRA and CDR2 YSYEKL.

J is TRBJ1-2 and V is TRBV3-1 (or the pseudogene TRBV3-2); perhaps TRBD1 as D (5 bases). Trimming stripped 0 bases from V and 4 bases from J, with 12 bases between. The germline gives CDR1 LGHDT, CDR2 YNNKEL (reference sequence). This CDR3 has 15 amino acids. The CDR3 DNA sequence: TGTGCCAGCAGCCAAGAGTCGGGTACAGGCTATGGCTACACCTTC. It codes for CASSQESGTGYGYTF.

The V and J genes are TRBV9 and TRBJ2-1, with 10 bases fitting TRBD2. The V gene end was trimmed by 4 bases and the J gene end by 5 bases; junction bases not matched to a gene: 6. This CDR3 contains 15 residues. Germline V gives CDR1 SGDLS, CDR2 YYNGEE. The DNA of the CDR3 is TGTGCCAGCAGCCTCCTGGGACTAGCGAACAATGAGCAGTTCTTC. Its translation is CASSLLGLANNEQFF.

The genes are TRBV6-5 and TRBJ1-5; D uncertain. V was pared by 11 bases and J by 2 bases, with 19 bases between. The CDR3 covers 15 residues. Germline CDR1 reads MNHEY; CDR2 reads SVGAGI. CDR3 protein: CASLQRPEGNQPQHF. The CDR3 DNA reads TGTGCCTCACTACAAAGGCCGGAGGGCAATCAGCCCCAGCATTTT.

The CDR3 sequence is CASSPGSSVEAFF. In DNA form, the CDR3 reads TGTGCCAGCAGCCCGGGATCCTCGGTCGAAGCTTTCTTT. This chain links TRBV3-1 (or the pseudogene TRBV3-2) with TRBJ1-1, with D uncertain. V gave up 4 bases and J gave up 8 bases, with 14 bases separating them. The CDR3 spans 13 residues. CDR1 is LGHDT, CDR2 YNNKEL, per germline (reference sequence).

J is TRBJ1-4 and V is TRBV5-1, with 11 nucleotides matching TRBD1. The CDR3 consists of 15 residues. With V trimmed by 4 bases and J by 6 bases, 5 bases remained unmatched. The germline V gene has CDR1 SGHRS and CDR2 YFSETQ. The CDR3 is CASSPWDRGDEKLFF. CDR3 nucleotides: TGCGCCAGCAGCCCTTGGGACAGGGGGGATGAAAAACTGTTTTTT. Complete variable domain (other parts from reference TRBV5-1 and TRBJ1-4): KAGVTQTPRYLIKTRGQQVTLSCSPISGHRSVSWYQQTPGQGLQFLFEYFSETQRNKGNFPGRFSGRQFSNSRSEMNVSTLELGDSALYLCASSPWDRGDEKLFFGSGTQLSVL.

The chain has TRBV3-1 (or the pseudogene TRBV3-2) and TRBJ2-7, with 10 bases lining up with TRBD2. The CDR3 covers 17 residues. V lost 1 base to trimming and J lost 2 bases; unmatched junction nucleotides: 8. Germline values: CDR1 LGHDT, CDR2 YNNKEL (reference sequence). The CDR3 DNA sequence: TGTGCCAGCAGCCAAGCCCCTTTAAGCGGGGGGGCCTACGAGCAGTACTTC. Translation gives CASSQAPLSGGAYEQYF.

V is TRBV5-1 and J is TRBJ2-1, with 10 bases that match TRBD2. The CDR3 length is 18 residues. Germline loops: CDR1 SGHRS, CDR2 YFSETQ. V was clipped by 0 bases and J by 5 bases; unmatched bases: 11. In DNA, the CDR3 is TGCGCCAGCAGCTTGGTGGTGGTGGCTCTAGCGGGGGACAATGAGCAGTTCTTC. This codes for CASSLVVVALAGDNEQFF.

This chain links TRBV5-5 with TRBJ1-2; D is unresolved. V was shortened by 0 bases and J by 6 bases, with 21 bases between the two germline ends. CDR3 size: 17 residues. CDR1 and CDR2 (germline): SGHKS, YYEKEE (reference sequence). The CDR3 region has the DNA TGTGCCAGCAGCTTGGTATTGCAGGAAGCGGTATCGGATGGCTACACCTTC. Its translation: CASSLVLQEAVSDGYTF.

The rearrangement joins TRBV5-8 to TRBJ2-7; a weak D match, TRBD2 (6 bases). This CDR3 comprises 13 residues. Deletions cut 2 bases from V and 5 bases from J, with 11 bases between. Germline V gene sequence: CDR1 SGHTS, CDR2 YDEGEE. CDR3 in amino acids: CASSFEAGNEQYF. In DNA, the CDR3 is TGTGCCAGCAGCTTCGAAGCGGGTAACGAGCAGTACTTC.

The rearrangement links TRBV28 to TRBJ1-1; 8 bases align to TRBD1. CDR1 is MDHEN, CDR2 SYDVKM, per germline. The CDR3 is made up of 16 amino acids. Trimming cost V 11 bases and J 4 bases; bases outside gene matches: 18. CDR3 bases: TGTGCCTGCGCCGTGTGGACAGGGAAGAGGAGCACTGAAGCTTTCTTT. Amino acid sequence: CACAVWTGKRSTEAFF.

In DNA, the CDR3 is TGTGCCAGCAGCCAACAGGGGGTGCCGACAGATACGCAGTATTTT. Translation gives CASSQQGVPTDTQYF. V and J are TRBV7-9 and TRBJ2-3; 8 bases map to TRBD1. The junction had 7 bases not matched to a gene; V was cut back by 5 bases and J by 3 bases. CDR1 is SEHNR and CDR2 is FQNEAQ in the germline V gene (reference sequence). This CDR3 has 15 residues. Together with reference TRBV7-9 and TRBJ2-3, the CDR3 gives the full variable domain: DTGVSQNPRHKITKRGQNVTFRCDPISEHNRLYWYRQTLGQGPEFLTYFQNEAQLEKSRLLSDRFSAERPKGSFSTLEIQRTEQGDSAMYLCASSQQGVPTDTQYFGPGTRLTVL.

This CDR3 is CASSLKLAGDSYEQYF. DNA of the CDR3: TGTGCCAGCAGCTTAAAACTAGCGGGGGACTCCTACGAGCAGTACTTC. This rearrangement joins TRBV7-9 to TRBJ2-7; TRBD2 aligns across 11 bases. V dropped 2 bases and J dropped 0; count of bases not matched to a gene: 3. This CDR3 has 16 amino acids. Germline-derived CDR1 and CDR2 are SEHNR and FQNEAQ (reference sequence).

The genes are TRBV5-1 and TRBJ2-1; 8 nucleotides agree with TRBD2. Germline CDR1 is SGHRS and CDR2 is YFSETQ. Trimming at V came to 0 bases and at J to 0 bases, leaving 5 bases not matched to a gene. The CDR3 spans 17 residues. The CDR3 DNA follows: TGCGCCAGCAGCTTGGAAATAGCGGGAAGCTCCTACAATGAGCAGTTCTTC. As protein: CASSLEIAGSSYNEQFF.

This chain links TRBV5-1 with TRBJ2-5; 9 bases align to TRBD1. The V and J ends lost 1 base and 5 bases, in that order; junction bases with no gene match: 12. Germline lookup yields CDR1 SGHRS and CDR2 YFSETQ. The CDR3 spans 17 residues. CDR3 DNA sequence: TGCGCCAGCAGCTTGATAGGGACAGGGTCGTTGGGGGAGACCCAGTACTTC. Its translation is CASSLIGTGSLGETQYF.

The chain uses TRBV27 and TRBJ2-5; D is possibly TRBD2 (5 bases). CDR1 and CDR2 (germline): MNHEY, SMNVEV (reference sequence). The CDR3 runs to 15 residues. With 5 bases removed from V and 2 bases from J, the gap between germline ends came to 15 bases. This chain's CDR3 is CASSRRVGSQETQYF. The CDR3 nucleotides read TGTGCCAGCAGTCGGCGGGTGGGTAGTCAAGAGACCCAGTACTTC.

The rearrangement joins TRBV11-1 to TRBJ2-1; D ambiguous. The CDR3 has 15 amino acids. Between the trimmed V and J ends, which lost 2 bases and 0 bases, there was a span of 8 bases. Per germline, CDR1 SGHAT and CDR2 FQDESV (reference sequence). The CDR3 spells CASSLTYGSYNEQFF. The CDR3, as DNA: TGTGCCAGCAGCTTAACGTACGGCTCCTACAATGAGCAGTTCTTC.

The chain recombines TRBV30 with TRBJ2-6, with 7 bases lining up with TRBD1. CDR1 is GTSNPN and CDR2 is SVGIG in the germline V gene (reference sequence). Trimming took 5 bases from V and 6 from J; bases not matched to a gene: 7. CDR3 length: 14 residues. CDR3 bases: TGTGCCTGGGGCACCGGGACAGAGGCCAACGTCCTGACTTTC. Translation: CAWGTGTEANVLTF.

There are a few counts of this clone. V gene TRBV3-1 (or the pseudogene TRBV3-2) combines with J gene TRBJ1-1, with unresolved D. Trimming stripped 0 bases from V and 1 base from J, with 6 bases between. Germline V CDR1 and CDR2: LGHDT, YNNKEL (reference sequence). The CDR3 runs to 14 residues. The CDR3: CASSQETSNTEAFF. The CDR3, as DNA: TGTGCCAGCAGCCAAGAGACATCGAACACTGAAGCTTTCTTT.

V and J are TRBV4-1 and TRBJ1-4; 7 bases align to TRBD1. CDR3 size: 17 residues. Germline V gene data show CDR1 as MGHRA and CDR2 as YSYEKL. Germline trimming cut 3 bases from V and 1 base from J; bases unmatched to any gene: 8. The CDR3 protein is CASSHSRDSRTNEKLFF. The CDR3 region has the DNA TGCGCCAGCAGCCACTCTCGGGACAGCCGAACTAATGAAAAACTGTTTTTT.

The chain employs TRBV19 and TRBJ2-7, with D tentatively TRBD1 (6 bases). CDR1 and CDR2 (germline): LNHDA, SQIVND (reference sequence). The CDR3 totals 15 residues. The V gene lost 5 bases and the J gene lost 2 bases, with 16 bases spanning the gap. The CDR3 is CASSEPGQKAYEQYF. Here the CDR3 DNA reads TGTGCCAGTAGTGAACCGGGACAAAAAGCCTACGAGCAGTACTTC.

CDR3 sequence (DNA): TGTGCCAGCAGCGGAGGACGGAGCCTTGCCTACGAGCAGTACTTC. This translates into CASSGGRSLAYEQYF. The chain carries TRBV3-1 (or the pseudogene TRBV3-2) and TRBJ2-7, with D perhaps matching TRBD2 (5 bases). The CDR3 is made up of 15 amino acids. Per the germline V gene, CDR1 is LGHDT and CDR2 is YNNKEL (reference sequence). Trimming removed 5 bases from V and 2 bases from J, with 16 bases in between.

Points on this clone: This may be a read error, as it is one base from a much larger clone. V and J are TRBV11-2 and TRBJ1-1, with TRBD1 matching over 8 bases. From germline, CDR1 is SGHAT and CDR2 FQNNGV. This CDR3 contains 14 residues. V shed 5 bases and J 2 bases; nucleotides not matched to a gene: 4. This CDR3 is CASSPGQGNTEAFF. The CDR3 DNA reads as TGTGCCAGCAGCCCCGGACAGGGAAACACTGAAGCTTTCTTT.

The V gene is TRBV30, the J gene TRBJ1-5; D unclear. Per the germline V gene, CDR1 is GTSNPN and CDR2 is SVGIG (reference sequence). This CDR3 has 13 amino acids. Trimming removed 0 bases from V and 6 bases from J, with 9 bases in between. Here the CDR3 reads CAWSVTGSQPQHF. DNA for the CDR3: TGTGCCTGGAGTGTAACCGGGTCTCAGCCCCAGCATTTT.